This T cell receptor beta chain was observed in a study of cytomegalovirus exposure and HLA in healthy donors. Points from the study as a whole: The study flagged approximately 180 TCR beta chains as cytomegalovirus-associated. Later analysis demonstrated an association between a missense DCLRE1C variant and TCR beta V- and J-gene trimming. Because they were indistinguishable, some V segments, including TRBV6-2 and TRBV6-3, were excluded.

Though probably carrying unrecorded immune exposures, donors were nominally healthy at sampling. A word on this clone: What it binds is unknown.

The ends were cut back, 1 base at V and 6 bases at J, with 9 bases in the middle. Per the germline V gene, CDR1 is LGHNA and CDR2 is YNFKEQ. The CDR3 has 14 residues. PCR was performed using 60 Vbeta and 13 Jbeta primers. Generated by immunoSEQ multiplex PCR, the TCRdb table keeps only in-frame clones and is missing some. The table includes around 130,000 clones, approximately 85% detected once. This rearrangement joins TRBV4-2 to TRBJ1-4; no reliable D call. Sequenced input: PBMCs. This TCR came from a woman between 40 and 55 years old in good health and CMV-seronegative. CDR3: CASSQVQEDEKLFF. The CDR3 DNA reads as TGTGCCAGCAGCCAAGTCCAGGAGGATGAAAAACTGTTTTTT.